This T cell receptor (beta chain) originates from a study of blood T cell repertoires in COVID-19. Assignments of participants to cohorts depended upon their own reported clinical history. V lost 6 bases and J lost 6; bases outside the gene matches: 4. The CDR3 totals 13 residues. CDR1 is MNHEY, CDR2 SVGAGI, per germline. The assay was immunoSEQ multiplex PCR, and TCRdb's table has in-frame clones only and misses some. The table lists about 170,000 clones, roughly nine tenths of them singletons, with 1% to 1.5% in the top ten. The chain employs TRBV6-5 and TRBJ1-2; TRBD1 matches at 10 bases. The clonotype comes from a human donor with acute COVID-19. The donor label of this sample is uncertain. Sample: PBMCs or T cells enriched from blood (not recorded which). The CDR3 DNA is TGTGCCAGCAGGATGACAGGGGGCGATGGCTACACCTTC. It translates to CASRMTGGDGYTF.